The clone carrying this TCR beta chain came up many times. Its specificity is not known. This entry belongs to a study of T cells in Graves' hyperthyroidism and ophthalmopathy. Study conclusions and caveats: It was a median approximately 6 months before onset that the model predicted ophthalmopathy. Among clonotypes expanded in thyroid above 0.001, most were also found in blood.

Fresh peripheral blood, roughly 9.3 ml, was the source of the PBMCs. CDR1 and CDR2 (germline): SEHNR, FQNEAQ (reference sequence). Unmatched junction bases numbered 14, after V lost 4 bases and J lost 2 bases. The CDR3 contains 18 residues. TCR beta CDR3 region amplification was performed from RNA transcripts. HTBI primers drove first-round RT-PCR of the TCR CDR3. TCRdb passed the multiplex PCR reads through MiXCR, listing each CDR3 protein once. The sample has around 620,000 distinct CDR3 sequences; 14% are singletons. The sequence was obtained from a young woman with Graves' ophthalmopathy. This rearrangement joins TRBV7-9 to TRBJ1-2, with 9 positions matching TRBD1. Sequenced sample: blood. The CDR3 DNA reads TGTGCCAGCAGCTCCCGACGGGACAGGGATCCCCCCAACTATGGCTACACCTTC. It encodes CASSSRRDRDPPNYGYTF.